This T cell receptor (beta chain) came from a study of CD8 T cells in ankylosing spondylitis. TCRdb re-derived calls from the 5' RACE reads in MiXCR, one entry per CDR3 protein. Seen here are around 300,000 distinct CDR3 sequences, roughly 20% observed once, and the top ten hold about 4%. CDR3 length equals 16 residues. CDR1 is SGHRS, CDR2 YFSETQ, per germline. The V and J ends lost 4 bases and 3 bases, in that order; junction bases with no gene match: 3. To note about this clonotype: Its antigen is unknown.

Findings of the study overall: Disease-linked clones displayed a CD8+ phenotype and appeared relatively rarely in peripheral blood.

This chain connects TRBV5-1 to TRBJ2-1; 14 bases are a match to TRBD2. Material for sequencing was blood, either unsorted or a sorted T cell fraction (not recorded which). The sequence was obtained from a female donor with ankylosing spondylitis or in good health (not recorded which). CDR3 bases: TGCGCCAGCAGCCGACTAGCGGGAGGGGGCTACAATGAGCAGTTCTTC. This translates into CASSRLAGGGYNEQFF.